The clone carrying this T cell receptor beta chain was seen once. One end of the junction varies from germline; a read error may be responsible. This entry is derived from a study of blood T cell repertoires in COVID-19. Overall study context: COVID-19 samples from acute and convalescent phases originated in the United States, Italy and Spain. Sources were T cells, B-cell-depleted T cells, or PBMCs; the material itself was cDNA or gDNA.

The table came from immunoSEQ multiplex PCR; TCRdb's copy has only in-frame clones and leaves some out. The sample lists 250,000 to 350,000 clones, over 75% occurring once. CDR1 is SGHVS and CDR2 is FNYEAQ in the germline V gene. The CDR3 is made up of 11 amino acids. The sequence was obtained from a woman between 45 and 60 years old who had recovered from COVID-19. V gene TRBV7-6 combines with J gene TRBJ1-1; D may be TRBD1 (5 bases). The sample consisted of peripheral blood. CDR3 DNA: TGTGCCAGCAGCTTAGACGGGACTGCCTTTTTC. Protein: CASSLDGTAFF.